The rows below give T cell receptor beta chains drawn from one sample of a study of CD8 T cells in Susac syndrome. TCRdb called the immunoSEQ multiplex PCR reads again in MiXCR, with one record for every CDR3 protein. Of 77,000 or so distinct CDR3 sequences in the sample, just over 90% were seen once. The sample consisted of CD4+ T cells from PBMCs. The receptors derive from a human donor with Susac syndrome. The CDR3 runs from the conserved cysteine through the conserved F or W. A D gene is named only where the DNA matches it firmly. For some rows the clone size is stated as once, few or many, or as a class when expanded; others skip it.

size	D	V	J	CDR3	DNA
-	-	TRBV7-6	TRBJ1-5	CASSLVTGSGQPQHF	TGTGCCAGCAGCTTAGTAACTGGTAGCGGTCAGCCCCAGCATTTT
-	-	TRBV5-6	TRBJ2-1	CASSSFEGSYNEQFF	TGTGCCAGCAGCTCCTTCGAGGGATCCTACAATGAGCAGTTCTTC
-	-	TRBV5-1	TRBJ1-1	CASSLSWVSTEAFF	TGCGCCAGCAGCTTGTCGTGGGTTAGCACTGAAGCTTTCTTT
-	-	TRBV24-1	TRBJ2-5	CATSYGSAAGKTQYF	TGTGCCACCAGTTATGGGAGCGCGGCCGGGAAGACCCAGTACTTC
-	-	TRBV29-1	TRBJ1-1	CSVQLNSMNTEAFF	TGCAGCGTTCAGCTTAATTCCATGAACACTGAAGCTTTCTTT
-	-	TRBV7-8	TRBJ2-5	CASSLRTVLGTQYF	TGTGCCAGCAGCCTCAGGACGGTTTTGGGGACCCAGTACTTC
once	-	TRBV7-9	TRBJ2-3	CASSLDSDTQYF	TGTGCCAGCAGCTTAGATTCAGATACGCAGTATTTT
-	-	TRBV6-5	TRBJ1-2	CASSYTGLSYGYTF	TGTGCCAGCAGTTACACTGGACTTAGCTATGGCTACACCTTC
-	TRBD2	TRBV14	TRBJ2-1	CASSTWTSGRATYNEQFF	TGTGCCAGCAGCACATGGACTAGCGGGAGGGCCACCTACAATGAGCAGTTCTTC
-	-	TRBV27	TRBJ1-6	CASSSPTQSGSYNSPLHF	TGTGCCAGCAGTTCACCGACCCAGTCAGGCTCCTATAATTCACCCCTCCACTTT
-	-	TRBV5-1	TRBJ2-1	CASSSGVEQFF	TGCGCCAGCAGCTCAGGTGTTGAGCAGTTCTTC
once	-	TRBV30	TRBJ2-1	CAWSGLDEQFF	TGTGCCTGGAGTGGGTTGGATGAGCAGTTCTTC
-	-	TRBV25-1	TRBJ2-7	CASSGSSGQPEHTYEQYF	TGTGCCAGCAGTGGTTCCTCGGGGCAGCCGGAACATACCTACGAGCAGTACTTC
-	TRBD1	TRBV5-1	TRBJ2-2	CARNTNRGRKTGELFF	TGCGCCAGAAACACCAACAGGGGGCGCAAGACCGGGGAGCTGTTTTTT
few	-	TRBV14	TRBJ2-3	CASSQADTQYF	TGTGCCAGCAGCCAAGCGGATACGCAGTATTTT
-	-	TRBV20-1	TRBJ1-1	CSAPGPTRLNTEAFF	TGCAGTGCCCCGGGGCCGACGAGATTGAACACTGAAGCTTTCTTT
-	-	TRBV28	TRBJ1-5	CASSPGGNNQPQHF	TGTGCCAGCAGTCCTGGTGGGAACAATCAGCCCCAGCATTTT
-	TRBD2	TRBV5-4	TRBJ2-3	CASSLEGTSGALDTQYF	TGTGCCAGCAGCTTGGAGGGGACTAGCGGGGCCTTAGATACGCAGTATTTT
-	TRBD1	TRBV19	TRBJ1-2	CASTGTGSGYTF	TGTGCCAGTACCGGGACAGGGAGTGGCTACACCTTC
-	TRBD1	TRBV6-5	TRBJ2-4	CASSTRLGGSAKNIQYF	TGTGCCAGCAGTACTCGTTTAGGGGGCAGTGCCAAAAACATTCAGTACTTC
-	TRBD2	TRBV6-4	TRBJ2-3	CASSDGTSRADTQYF	TGTGCCAGCAGTGACGGGACTAGCCGCGCAGATACGCAGTATTTT
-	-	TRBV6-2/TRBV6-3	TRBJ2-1	CASSYFSVTRREQFF	TGTGCCAGCAGTTACTTTTCCGTTACTCGTCGCGAGCAGTTCTTC
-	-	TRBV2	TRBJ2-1	CASSSRATSQHNEQFF	TGTGCCAGCAGTTCGAGGGCGACATCCCAACACAATGAGCAGTTCTTC
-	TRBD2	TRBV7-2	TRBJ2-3	CASSPRLAGGVTDTQYF	TGTGCCAGCAGCCCCCGACTAGCGGGGGGCGTCACAGATACGCAGTATTTT
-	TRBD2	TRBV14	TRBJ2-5	CASSPVTSAYQETQYF	TGTGCCAGCAGCCCCGTGACTAGCGCGTACCAAGAGACCCAGTACTTC
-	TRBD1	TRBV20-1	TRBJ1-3	CSAGQGAGNTIYF	TGCAGTGCTGGACAGGGTGCTGGAAACACCATATATTTT
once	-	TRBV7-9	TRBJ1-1	CASTRTRVNTEAFF	TGTGCCAGCACCCGGACCCGGGTGAACACTGAAGCTTTCTTT
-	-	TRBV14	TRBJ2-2	CASSQDMGDLTGELFF	TGTGCCAGCAGCCAAGATATGGGGGACCTTACCGGGGAGCTGTTTTTT
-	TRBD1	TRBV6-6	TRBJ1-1	CASAGQGVSAFF	TGTGCCAGCGCGGGACAGGGGGTCTCTGCTTTCTTT
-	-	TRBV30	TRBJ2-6	CAWSVGAARANVLTF	TGTGCCTGGAGTGTTGGGGCAGCGAGGGCCAACGTCCTGACTTTC
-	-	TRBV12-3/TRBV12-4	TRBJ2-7	CASSLTGKSYEQYF	TGTGCCAGCAGTTTAACGGGGAAGTCCTACGAGCAGTACTTC
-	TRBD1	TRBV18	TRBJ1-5	CASSSDRAVQPQHF	TGTGCCAGCTCATCGGACAGGGCCGTTCAGCCCCAGCATTTT
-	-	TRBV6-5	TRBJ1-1	CASSRTGSTEAFF	TGTGCCAGCAGTCGAACAGGGAGCACTGAAGCTTTCTTT
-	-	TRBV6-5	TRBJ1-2	CASSYRADYGYTF	TGTGCCAGCAGTTACAGGGCAGACTATGGCTACACCTTC
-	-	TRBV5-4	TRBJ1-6	CASSPLPWTYLYNSPLHF	TGTGCCAGCAGCCCACTTCCCTGGACATACCTTTATAATTCACCCCTCCACTTT
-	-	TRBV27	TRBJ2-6	CASTKGFRTAVSGANVLTF	TGTGCCAGCACTAAGGGGTTTAGGACGGCCGTCTCTGGGGCCAACGTCCTGACTTTC
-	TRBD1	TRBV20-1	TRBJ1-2	CSAPTGGYGYTF	TGCAGTGCGCCTACAGGGGGCTATGGCTACACCTTC
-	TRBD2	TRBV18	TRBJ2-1	CASSPRTSGVNEQFF	TGTGCCAGCTCACCCCGGACTAGCGGGGTCAATGAGCAGTTCTTC
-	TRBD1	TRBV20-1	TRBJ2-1	CSARRQGSRNNEQFF	TGCAGTGCGAGAAGACAGGGGTCGCGGAACAATGAGCAGTTCTTC